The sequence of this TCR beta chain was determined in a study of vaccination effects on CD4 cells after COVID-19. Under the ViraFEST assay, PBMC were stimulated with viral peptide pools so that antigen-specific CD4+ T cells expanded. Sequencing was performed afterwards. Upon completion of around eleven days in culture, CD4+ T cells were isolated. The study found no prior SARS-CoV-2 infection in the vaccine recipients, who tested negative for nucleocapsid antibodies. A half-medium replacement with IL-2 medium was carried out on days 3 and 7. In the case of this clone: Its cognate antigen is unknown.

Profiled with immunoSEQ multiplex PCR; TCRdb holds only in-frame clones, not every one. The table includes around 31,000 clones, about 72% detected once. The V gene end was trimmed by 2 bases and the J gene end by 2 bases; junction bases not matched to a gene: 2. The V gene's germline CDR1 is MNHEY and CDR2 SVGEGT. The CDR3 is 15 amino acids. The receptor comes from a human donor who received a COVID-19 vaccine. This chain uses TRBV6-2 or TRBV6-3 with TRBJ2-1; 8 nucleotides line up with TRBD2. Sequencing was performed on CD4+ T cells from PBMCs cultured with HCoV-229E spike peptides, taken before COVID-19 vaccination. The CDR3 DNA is TGTGCCAGCAGTTACACGCGGGAGGCCTACAATGAGCAGTTCTTC. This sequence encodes CASSYTREAYNEQFF.